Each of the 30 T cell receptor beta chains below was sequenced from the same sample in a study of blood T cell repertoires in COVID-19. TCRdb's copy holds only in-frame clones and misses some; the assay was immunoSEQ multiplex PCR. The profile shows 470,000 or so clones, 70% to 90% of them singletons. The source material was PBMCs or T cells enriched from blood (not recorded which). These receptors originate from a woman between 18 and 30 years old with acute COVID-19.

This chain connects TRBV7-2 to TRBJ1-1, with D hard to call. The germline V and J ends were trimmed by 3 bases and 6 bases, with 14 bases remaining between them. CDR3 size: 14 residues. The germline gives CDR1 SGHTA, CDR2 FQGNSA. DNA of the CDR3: TGTGCCAGCAGCTTCTCCGGGATTGAGTCTGAAGCTTTCTTT. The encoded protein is CASSFSGIESEAFF.

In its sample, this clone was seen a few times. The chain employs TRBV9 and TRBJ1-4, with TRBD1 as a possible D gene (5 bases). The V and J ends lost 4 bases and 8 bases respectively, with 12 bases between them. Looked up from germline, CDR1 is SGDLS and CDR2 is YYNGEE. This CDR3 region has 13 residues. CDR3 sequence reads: CASSSGSGEKLFF. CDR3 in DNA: TGTGCCAGCAGCTCGGGTTCAGGGGAAAAACTGTTTTTT.

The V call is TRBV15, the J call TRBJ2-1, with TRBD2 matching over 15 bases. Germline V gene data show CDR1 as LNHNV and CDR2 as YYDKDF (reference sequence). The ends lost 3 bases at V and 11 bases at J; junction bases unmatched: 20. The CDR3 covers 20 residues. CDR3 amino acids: CATSRLQPGLAGGLPMKQFF. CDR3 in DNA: TGTGCCACCAGCAGGCTTCAGCCGGGACTAGCGGGAGGACTACCAATGAAGCAGTTCTTC.

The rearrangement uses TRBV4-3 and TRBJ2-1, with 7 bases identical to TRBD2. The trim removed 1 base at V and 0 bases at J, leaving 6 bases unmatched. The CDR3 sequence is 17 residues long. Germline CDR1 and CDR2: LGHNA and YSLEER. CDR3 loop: CASSQGGGFDSYNEQFF. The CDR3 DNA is TGCGCCAGCAGCCAAGGGGGGGGGTTTGACTCCTACAATGAGCAGTTCTTC.

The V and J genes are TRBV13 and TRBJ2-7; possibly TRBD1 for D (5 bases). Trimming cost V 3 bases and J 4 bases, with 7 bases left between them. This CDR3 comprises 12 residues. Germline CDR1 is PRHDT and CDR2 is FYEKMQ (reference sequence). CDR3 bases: TGTGCCAGCAGCTTGACAGTTTACGAGCAGTACTTC. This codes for CASSLTVYEQYF.

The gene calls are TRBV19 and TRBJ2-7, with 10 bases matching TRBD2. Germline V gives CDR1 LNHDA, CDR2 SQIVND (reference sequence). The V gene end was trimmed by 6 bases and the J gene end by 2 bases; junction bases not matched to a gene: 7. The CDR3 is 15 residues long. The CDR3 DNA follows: TGTGCCAGTAGCCGCCGGACTAGCGGAACCTACGAGCAGTACTTC. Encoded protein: CASSRRTSGTYEQYF.

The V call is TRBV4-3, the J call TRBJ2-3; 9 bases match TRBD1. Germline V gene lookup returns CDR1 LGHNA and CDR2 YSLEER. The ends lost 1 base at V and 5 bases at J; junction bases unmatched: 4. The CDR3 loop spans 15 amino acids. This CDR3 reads CASSQATGGVDTQYF. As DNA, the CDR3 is TGCGCCAGCAGCCAAGCGACAGGGGGAGTAGATACGCAGTATTTT.

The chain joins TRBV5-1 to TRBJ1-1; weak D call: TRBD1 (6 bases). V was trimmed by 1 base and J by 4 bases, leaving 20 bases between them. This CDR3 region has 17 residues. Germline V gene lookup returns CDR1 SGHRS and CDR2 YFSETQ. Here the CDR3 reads CASSLKDLRGGRTEAFF. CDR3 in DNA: TGCGCCAGCAGCTTGAAGGACCTCAGGGGCGGGCGCACTGAAGCTTTCTTT.

As DNA, the CDR3 is TGTGCCAGTTATATCTCAGGGGGTTACACTGAAGCTTTCTTT. Protein sequence: CASYISGGYTEAFF. The V and J genes are TRBV6-5 and TRBJ1-1; 7 bases align to TRBD1. The CDR3 extends over 14 amino acids. In germline, CDR1 is MNHEY, CDR2 SVGAGI. V was clipped by 9 bases and J by 3 bases; unmatched bases: 10.

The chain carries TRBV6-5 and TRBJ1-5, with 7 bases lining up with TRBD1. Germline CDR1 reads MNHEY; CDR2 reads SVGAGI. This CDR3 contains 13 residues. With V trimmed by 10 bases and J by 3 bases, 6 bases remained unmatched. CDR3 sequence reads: CATRQGTNQPQHF. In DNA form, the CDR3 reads TGTGCCACCCGACAGGGTACCAATCAGCCCCAGCATTTT.

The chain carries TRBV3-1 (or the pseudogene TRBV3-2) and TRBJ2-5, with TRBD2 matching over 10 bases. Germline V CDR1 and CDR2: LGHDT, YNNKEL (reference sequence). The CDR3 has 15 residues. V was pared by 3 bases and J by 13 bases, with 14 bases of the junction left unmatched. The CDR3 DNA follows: TGTGCCAGCAGCCATTTAGCCAGCGGGAGGGCCTATCTGTACTTC. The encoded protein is CASSHLASGRAYLYF.

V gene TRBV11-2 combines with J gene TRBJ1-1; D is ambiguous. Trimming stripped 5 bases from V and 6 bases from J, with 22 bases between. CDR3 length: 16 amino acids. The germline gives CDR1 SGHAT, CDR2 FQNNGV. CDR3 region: CASSRNRRLERAEAFF. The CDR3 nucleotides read TGTGCCAGCAGCCGAAACAGAAGGCTAGAGAGGGCTGAAGCTTTCTTT.

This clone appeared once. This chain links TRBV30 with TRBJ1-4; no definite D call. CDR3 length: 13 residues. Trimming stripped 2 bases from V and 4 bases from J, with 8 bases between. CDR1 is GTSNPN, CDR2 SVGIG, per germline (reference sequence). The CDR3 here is CAWSLSVNEKLFF. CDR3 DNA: TGTGCCTGGAGTCTGTCCGTTAATGAAAAACTGTTTTTT. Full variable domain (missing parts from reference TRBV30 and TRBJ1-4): SQTIHQWPATLVQPVGSPLSLECTVEGTSNPNLYWYRQAAGRGLQLLFYSVGIGQISSEVPQNLSASRPQDRQFILSSKKLLLSDSGFYLCAWSLSVNEKLFFGSGTQLSVL.

CDR3 sequence: CSVPSGGDTSSPLHF. The CDR3 DNA is TGCAGCGTTCCTTCCGGGGGGGACACATCCTCACCCCTCCACTTT. The V call is TRBV29-1, the J call TRBJ1-6, with D maybe TRBD1 (6 bases). The V end was cut by 5 bases, the J end by 10 bases, with 21 bases between. Germline CDR1 and CDR2: SQVTM and ANQGSEA. The CDR3 loop spans 15 amino acids.

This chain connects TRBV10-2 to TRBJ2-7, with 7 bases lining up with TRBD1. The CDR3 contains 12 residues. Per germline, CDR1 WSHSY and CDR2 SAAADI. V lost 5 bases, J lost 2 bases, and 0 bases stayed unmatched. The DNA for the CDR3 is TGCGCCAGCAGTCAGGGGGCCTACGAGCAGTACTTC. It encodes CASSQGAYEQYF.

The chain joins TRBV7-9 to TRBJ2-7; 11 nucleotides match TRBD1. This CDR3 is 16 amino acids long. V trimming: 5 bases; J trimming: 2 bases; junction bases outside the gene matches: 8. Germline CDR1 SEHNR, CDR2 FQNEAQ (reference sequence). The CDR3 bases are TGTGCCAGCAGCGACAAGGAGGGACAGGGGGCCTACGAGCAGTACTTC. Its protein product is CASSDKEGQGAYEQYF.

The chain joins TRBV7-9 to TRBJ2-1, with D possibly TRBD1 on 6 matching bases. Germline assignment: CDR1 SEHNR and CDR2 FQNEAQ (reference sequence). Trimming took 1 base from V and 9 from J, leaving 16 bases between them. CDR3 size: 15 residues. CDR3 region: CASSLVPGQFGEQFF. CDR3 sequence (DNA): TGTGCCAGCAGCTTAGTACCCGGACAGTTTGGTGAGCAGTTCTTC.

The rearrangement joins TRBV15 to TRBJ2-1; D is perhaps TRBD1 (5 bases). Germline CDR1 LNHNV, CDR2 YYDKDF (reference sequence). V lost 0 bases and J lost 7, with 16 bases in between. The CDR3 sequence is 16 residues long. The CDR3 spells CATSRDLWQGANEQFF. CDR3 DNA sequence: TGTGCCACCAGCAGAGATCTCTGGCAGGGTGCAAATGAGCAGTTCTTC. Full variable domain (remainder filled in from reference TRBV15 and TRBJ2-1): DAMVIQNPRYQVTQFGKPVTLSCSQTLNHNVMYWYQQKSSQAPKLLFHYYDKDFNNEADTPDNFQSRRPNTSFCFLDIRSPGLGDTAMYLCATSRDLWQGANEQFFGPGTRLTVL.

The CDR3 loop reads CASSSGTGYNEQFF. The DNA for the CDR3 is TGTGCCAGCAGCTCTGGGACAGGGTACAATGAGCAGTTCTTC. The rearrangement uses TRBV5-8 and TRBJ2-1; 9 bases align to TRBD1. CDR1 is SGHTS, CDR2 YDEGEE, per germline. The CDR3 runs to 14 residues. With 3 bases clipped from V and 4 bases from J, the junction kept 2 bases outside the gene matches.

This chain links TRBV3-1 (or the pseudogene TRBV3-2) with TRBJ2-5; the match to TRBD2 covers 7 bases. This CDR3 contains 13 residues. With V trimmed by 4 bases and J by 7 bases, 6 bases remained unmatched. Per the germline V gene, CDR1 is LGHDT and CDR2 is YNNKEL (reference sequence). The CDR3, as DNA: TGTGCCAGCAGCCTCGGGGAGGGGAGGACCCAGTACTTC. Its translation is CASSLGEGRTQYF.

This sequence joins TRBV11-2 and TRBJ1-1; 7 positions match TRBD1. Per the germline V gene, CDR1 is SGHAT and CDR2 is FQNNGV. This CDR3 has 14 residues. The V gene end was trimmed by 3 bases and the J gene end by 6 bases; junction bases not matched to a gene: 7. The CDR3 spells CASSFTGDRPEAFF. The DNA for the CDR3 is TGTGCCAGCAGCTTCACTGGGGACAGACCTGAAGCTTTCTTT.

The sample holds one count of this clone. As DNA, the CDR3 is TGTGCCAGCAGTGAAGCGGGACAGGTGAACACTGAAGCTTTCTTT. This sequence encodes CASSEAGQVNTEAFF. The chain carries TRBV6-1 and TRBJ1-1; the match to TRBD1 covers 8 bases. Germline CDR1 and CDR2: MNHNS and SASEGT. The CDR3 loop spans 15 amino acids. V gave up 0 bases and J gave up 0 bases; unmatched junction bases: 0.

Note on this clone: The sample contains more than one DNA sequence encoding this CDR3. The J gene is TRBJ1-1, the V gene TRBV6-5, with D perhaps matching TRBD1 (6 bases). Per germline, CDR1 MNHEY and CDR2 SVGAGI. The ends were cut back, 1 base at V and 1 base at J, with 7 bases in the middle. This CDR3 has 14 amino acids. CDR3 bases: TGTGCCAGCAGTTACTTACAGGGGAACACTGAAGCTTTCTTT. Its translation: CASSYLQGNTEAFF.

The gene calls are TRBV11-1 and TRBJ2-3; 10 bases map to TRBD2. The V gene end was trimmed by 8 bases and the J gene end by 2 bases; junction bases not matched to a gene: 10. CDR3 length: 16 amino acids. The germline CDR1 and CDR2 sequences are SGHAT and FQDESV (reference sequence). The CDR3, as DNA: TGTGCCAGCTCCTCGTCTAGCGGGGGTTTCACAGATACGCAGTATTTT. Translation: CASSSSSGGFTDTQYF.

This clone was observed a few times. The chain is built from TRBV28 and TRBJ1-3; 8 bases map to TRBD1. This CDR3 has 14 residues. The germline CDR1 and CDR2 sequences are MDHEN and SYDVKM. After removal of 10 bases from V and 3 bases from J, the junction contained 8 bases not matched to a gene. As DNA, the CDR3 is TGTGCCACCACGGACAGGGAAGTTGGAAACACCATATATTTT. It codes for CATTDREVGNTIYF.

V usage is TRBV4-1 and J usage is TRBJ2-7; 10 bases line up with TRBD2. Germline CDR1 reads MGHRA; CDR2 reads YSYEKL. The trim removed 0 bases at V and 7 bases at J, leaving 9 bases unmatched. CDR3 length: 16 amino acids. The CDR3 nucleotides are TGCGCCAGCAGCCAAGAGGGTAGCGGGAGGACGGGGGAGCAGTACTTC. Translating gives CASSQEGSGRTGEQYF.

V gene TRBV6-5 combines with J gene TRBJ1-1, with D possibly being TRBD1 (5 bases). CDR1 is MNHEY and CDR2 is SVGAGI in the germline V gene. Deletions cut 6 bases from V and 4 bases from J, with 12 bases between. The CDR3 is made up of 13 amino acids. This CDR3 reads CASRPGQGTEAFF. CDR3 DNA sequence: TGTGCCAGCAGACCAGGGCAGGGCACTGAAGCTTTCTTT.

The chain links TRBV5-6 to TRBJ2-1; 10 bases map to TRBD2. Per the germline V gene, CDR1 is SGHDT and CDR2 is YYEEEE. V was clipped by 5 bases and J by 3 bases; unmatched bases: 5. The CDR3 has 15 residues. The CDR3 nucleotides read TGTGCCAGCAGATTAGCGGGAGGCGACTACAATGAGCAGTTCTTC. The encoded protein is CASRLAGGDYNEQFF.

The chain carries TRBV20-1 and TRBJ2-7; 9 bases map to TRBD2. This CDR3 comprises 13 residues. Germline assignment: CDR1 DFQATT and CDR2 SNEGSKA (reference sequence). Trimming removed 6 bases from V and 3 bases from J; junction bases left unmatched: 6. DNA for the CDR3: TGCAGTGCCAGTAGCGGGAGTTTCTACGAGCAGTACTTC. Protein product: CSASSGSFYEQYF.

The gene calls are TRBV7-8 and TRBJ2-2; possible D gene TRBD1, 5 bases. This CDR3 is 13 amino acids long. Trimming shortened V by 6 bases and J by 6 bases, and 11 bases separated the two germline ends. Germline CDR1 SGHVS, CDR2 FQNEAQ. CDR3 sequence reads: CASSSQGSGELFF. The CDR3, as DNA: TGTGCCAGCAGTTCGCAGGGTTCCGGGGAGCTGTTTTTT.